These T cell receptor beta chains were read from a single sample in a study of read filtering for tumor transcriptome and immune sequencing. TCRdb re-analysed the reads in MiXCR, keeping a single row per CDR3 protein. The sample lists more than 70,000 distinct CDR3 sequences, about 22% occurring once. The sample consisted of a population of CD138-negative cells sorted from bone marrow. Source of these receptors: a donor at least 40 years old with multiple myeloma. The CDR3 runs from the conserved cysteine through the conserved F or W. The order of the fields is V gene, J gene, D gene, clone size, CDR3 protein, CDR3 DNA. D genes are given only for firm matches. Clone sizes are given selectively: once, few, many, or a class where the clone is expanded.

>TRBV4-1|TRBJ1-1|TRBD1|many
CASSQPDRGGTEAFF
TGCGCCAGCAGCCAGCCTGACAGGGGAGGCACTGAAGCTTTCTTT
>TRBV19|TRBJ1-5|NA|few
CASSIDPTGRGSQPQHF
TGTGCCAGTAGTATAGATCCCACCGGGAGGGGCAGTCAGCCCCAGCATTTT
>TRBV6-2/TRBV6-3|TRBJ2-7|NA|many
CASSYSPRGRSSYEQYF
TGTGCCAGCAGTTACTCCCCTCGGGGGAGAAGCTCCTACGAGCAGTACTTC
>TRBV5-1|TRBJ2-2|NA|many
CASSLVLGNTGELFF
TGCGCCAGCAGCTTGGTACTGGGGAACACCGGGGAGCTGTTTTTT
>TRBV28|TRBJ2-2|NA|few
CASSLSLGDTGELFF
TGTGCCAGCAGCCTCTCTCTAGGGGACACCGGGGAGCTGTTTTTT
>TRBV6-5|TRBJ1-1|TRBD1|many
CASRWDRGTEAFF
TGTGCCAGCAGGTGGGACAGAGGTACTGAAGCTTTCTTT
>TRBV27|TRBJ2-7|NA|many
CASSSAYEQYF
TGTGCCAGCAGTTCTGCCTACGAGCAGTACTTC
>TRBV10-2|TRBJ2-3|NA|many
CASSQTPKGGGSTDTQYF
TGCGCCAGCAGTCAGACTCCGAAGGGGGGGGGTAGCACAGATACGCAGTATTTT
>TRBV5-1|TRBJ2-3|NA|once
CASSLGSSVGPTTDTQYF
TGCGCCAGCAGCTTGGGGTCTAGCGTGGGGCCGACCACAGATACGCAGTATTTT
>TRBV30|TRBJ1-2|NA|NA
CAFPLRGANYGYTF
TGTGCCTTCCCCCTCAGGGGAGCTAACTATGGCTACACCTTC
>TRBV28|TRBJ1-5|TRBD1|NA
CASQTPPGRGDSNQPQHF
TGTGCCAGCCAAACCCCCCCAGGCAGGGGGGATAGCAATCAGCCCCAGCATTTT
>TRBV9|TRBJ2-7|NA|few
CASSVGLGAYEQYF
TGTGCCAGCAGCGTAGGATTGGGGGCGTACGAGCAGTACTTC
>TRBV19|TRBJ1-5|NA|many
CASSIEGTPQPQHF
TGTGCCAGTAGTATAGAGGGAACTCCCCAGCCCCAGCATTTT
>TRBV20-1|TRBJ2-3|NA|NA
CSASGPLTSTDTQYF
TGCAGTGCTAGTGGGCCCTTAACTAGCACAGATACGCAGTATTTT
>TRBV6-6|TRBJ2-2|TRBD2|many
CASNRGGSNTGELFF
TGTGCCAGCAATCGCGGGGGGTCGAACACCGGGGAGCTGTTTTTT
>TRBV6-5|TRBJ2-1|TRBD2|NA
CASRRPAGAGNEQFF
TGTGCCAGCAGACGCCCAGCGGGGGCGGGCAATGAGCAGTTCTTC
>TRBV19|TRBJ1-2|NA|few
CASKRTAADIYGYTF
TGTGCCAGTAAACGGACAGCCGCGGATATCTATGGCTACACCTTC
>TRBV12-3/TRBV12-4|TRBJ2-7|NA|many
CASSLHSEQYF
TGTGCCAGCAGTTTGCACAGCGAGCAGTACTTC
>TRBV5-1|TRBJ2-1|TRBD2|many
CASSLVSGGALNEQFF
TGCGCCAGCAGCTTGGTTAGCGGGGGGGCCCTGAATGAGCAGTTCTTC
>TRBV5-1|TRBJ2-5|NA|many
CASSLGEETQYF
TGCGCCAGCAGCTTGGGGGAAGAGACCCAGTACTTC
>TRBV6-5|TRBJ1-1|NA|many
CASSVLPQGEAFF
TGTGCCAGCAGTGTACTTCCTCAAGGTGAAGCTTTCTTT
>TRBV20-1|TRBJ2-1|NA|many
CSARDLAVSYNEQFF
TGCAGTGCTAGAGATTTAGCTGTCTCCTACAATGAGCAGTTCTTC
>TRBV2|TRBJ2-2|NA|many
CASVLRAGELFF
TGTGCCAGCGTTTTAAGGGCCGGGGAGCTGTTTTTT
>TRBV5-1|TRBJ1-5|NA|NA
CASSSGQNQPQHF
TGCGCCAGCAGCTCAGGCCAAAATCAGCCCCAGCATTTT
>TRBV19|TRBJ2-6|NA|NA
CASSRGRATFGANILTF
TGTGCCAGTAGTCGGGGCAGGGCTACCTTTGGGGCCAACATCCTGACTTTC
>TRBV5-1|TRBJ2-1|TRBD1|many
CASSLGQGAGNEQFF
TGCGCCAGCAGCCTAGGACAGGGAGCCGGCAATGAGCAGTTCTTC
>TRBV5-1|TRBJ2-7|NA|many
CASSLEVATYEQYF
TGCGCCAGCAGCTTGGAGGTCGCTACCTACGAGCAGTACTTC
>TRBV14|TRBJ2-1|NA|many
CASSPFISYNEQFF
TGTGCCAGCAGCCCGTTCATCTCCTACAATGAGCAGTTCTTC
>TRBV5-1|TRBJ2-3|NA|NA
CASSARQRTDTQYF
TGCGCCAGCAGCGCCCGACAGCGCACAGATACGCAGTATTTT
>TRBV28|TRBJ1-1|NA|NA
CASSEPGWVDTEAFF
TGTGCCAGCAGTGAGCCAGGGTGGGTGGACACTGAAGCTTTCTTT
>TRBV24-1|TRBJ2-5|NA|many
CATSDPGRQETQYF
TGTGCCACCAGTGACCCTGGACGTCAAGAGACCCAGTACTTC
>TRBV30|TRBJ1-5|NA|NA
CAWSVAGRGNQPQHF
TGTGCCTGGAGTGTCGCCGGGCGCGGCAATCAGCCCCAGCATTTT
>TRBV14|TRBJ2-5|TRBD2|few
CASSQDKTSGGPRTQYF
TGTGCCAGCAGCCAAGATAAGACTAGCGGGGGCCCAAGGACCCAGTACTTC
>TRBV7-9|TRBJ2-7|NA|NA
CASSLVGLREQYF
TGTGCCAGCAGCTTAGTGGGACTTCGAGAGCAGTACTTC
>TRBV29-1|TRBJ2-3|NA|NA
CSGKLGDTQYF
TGCAGCGGAAAATTAGGAGATACGCAGTATTTT